This entry is about one T cell receptor beta chain. Authors' processing steps: Counts of nucleated cells, estimated from reference gene primer amplification, were obtained. Using immunoSEQ multiplex PCR, the repertoire was profiled, and TCRdb retains in-frame clones only, with some absent. Clone size and the V and J calls come from that table; the DNA yielded D and trimming. The repertoire holds 300,000 or so clones, over 80% seen once, with approximately 4% in the top ten. This sample is part of a study of blood T cell repertoires in COVID-19. For the study at large: Acute-phase and convalescent COVID-19 samples originated in the United States, Italy and Spain. In each case, the material was cDNA or gDNA derived from T cells, B-cell-depleted T cells, or PBMCs.

The CDR3 consists of 15 residues. CDR1 and CDR2 from the germline V gene are ENHRY and SYGVKD. Between the trimmed V and J ends, which lost 0 bases and 2 bases, there was a span of 8 bases. The sequence derives from a woman aged 40 to 49 with acute or convalescent COVID-19. Sequenced: peripheral blood. The chain uses TRBV10-3 and TRBJ1-3; a weak D match, TRBD1 (6 bases). CDR3 sequence: CAISESPGAGNTIYF. CDR3 nucleotide sequence: TGTGCCATCAGTGAGTCGCCAGGGGCTGGAAACACCATATATTTT.